This entry lists 21 T cell receptor beta chains sequenced from one sample in a study of vaccination and CD4 T cells after COVID-19. Treatment reported: roughly 11-day PBMC culture with coronavirus spike peptide pools or control peptides (ViraFEST assay). Which antigens these TCRs recognize remains unknown. The Oncomine TCR Beta short-read assay was what sequenced the DNA obtained from cultured CD4+ T cells. Each CDR3 protein is one row after TCRdb ran MiXCR on the PCR reads. The table lists around 8,000 distinct CDR3 sequences, 40% to 55% of them singletons, with approximately 20% in the top ten. The sample was CD4+ T cells from blood, cultured in vitro. The receptors come from a human donor who had recovered from COVID-19.

The V call is TRBV11-3, the J call TRBJ2-1; 9 nucleotides align to TRBD1. CDR3 length: 14 amino acids. Germline V CDR1 and CDR2: SGHNT, YENEEA. With V trimmed by 3 bases and J by 8 bases, 5 bases remained unmatched. CDR3 sequence (DNA): TGTGCCAGCAGCTTCCTCCGGGACAGGGATGAGCAGTTCTTC. This translates into CASSFLRDRDEQFF.

The chain couples TRBV6-4 to TRBJ2-3; TRBD2 is a possible D gene (6 bases). Germline V gene data show CDR1 as MRHNA and CDR2 as SNTAGT. The V and J ends lost 8 bases and 4 bases respectively, with 13 bases between them. This CDR3 has 13 amino acids. CDR3 amino acids: CASPQGGSDTQYF. The CDR3 DNA reads TGTGCCAGCCCTCAGGGAGGATCAGATACGCAGTATTTT.

This clonotype was detected once. The genes are TRBV7-9 and TRBJ2-7; tentatively, D is TRBD1 (5 bases). The germline V gene encodes CDR1 SEHNR and CDR2 FQNEAQ (reference sequence). The CDR3 length is 15 residues. V lost 2 bases and J 3 bases, leaving 14 bases between the germline ends. CDR3 protein: CASSLSDRINYEQYF. In DNA, the CDR3 is TGTGCCAGCAGCTTATCCGACAGAATAAACTACGAGCAGTACTTC.

The genes are TRBV28 and TRBJ1-5, with 8 bases lining up with TRBD1. This CDR3 spans 13 amino acids. Trimming cost V 11 bases and J 4 bases; bases outside gene matches: 7. Germline V lookup: CDR1 MDHEN, CDR2 SYDVKM. The CDR3 DNA reads TGTGCCGTGGGACAGGTCATTAATCAGCCCCAGCATTTT. Protein: CAVGQVINQPQHF.

The chain employs TRBV6-1 and TRBJ1-1; D gene unclear. V shed 7 bases and J shed 2 bases, with 14 bases lying between them. Germline V gene sequence: CDR1 MNHNS, CDR2 SASEGT. This CDR3 has 14 residues. CDR3 DNA: TGTGCCAGCACCCGACCGGGCAGTAACACTGAAGCTTTCTTT. Its protein product is CASTRPGSNTEAFF.

This clonotype was detected a few times. This sequence joins TRBV11-2 and TRBJ2-1; D might be TRBD1 (6 bases). This CDR3 contains 15 residues. The germline V gene encodes CDR1 SGHAT and CDR2 FQNNGV. V was cut by 5 bases and J by 3 bases, with 14 bases left in between. The CDR3 DNA reads TGTGCCAGCAGCGGCGTCAGGGGCCACTACAATGAGCAGTTCTTC. Residues: CASSGVRGHYNEQFF.

This clonotype was counted a few times. The chain combines TRBV7-9 with TRBJ1-1; D uncertain. CDR3 length: 14 residues. The germline V gene encodes CDR1 SEHNR and CDR2 FQNEAQ (reference sequence). Trimming removed 1 base at V and 9 bases at J, with 15 bases between. The CDR3 DNA sequence: TGTGCCAGCAGCTTAGGTCGGGCAGAGGTTAAAGCTTTCTTT. Its translation: CASSLGRAEVKAFF.

This clonotype was recorded a few times. This chain joins TRBV20-1 and TRBJ1-5; D call uncertain. The CDR3 covers 14 residues. Germline CDR1 is DFQATT and CDR2 is SNEGSKA (reference sequence). V shed 6 bases and J shed 1 base, with 13 bases lying between them. This CDR3 is CSAQQSQSNQPQHF. CDR3 nucleotide sequence: TGCAGTGCCCAGCAGTCCCAGAGCAATCAGCCCCAGCATTTT.

This clonotype was observed a handful of times. The rearrangement joins TRBV11-3 to TRBJ2-7, with D unresolved. Looked up from germline, CDR1 is SGHNT and CDR2 is YENEEA. The CDR3 length is 16 residues. V was clipped by 1 base and J by 0 bases, with 13 bases between them. In DNA form, the CDR3 reads TGTGCCAGCAGCTTAGGAATAGGCAGAGGCTCCTACGAGCAGTACTTC. Its translation: CASSLGIGRGSYEQYF. Using reference TRBV11-3 and TRBJ2-7 for the parts outside the CDR3, the full variable domain is EAGVVQSPRYKIIEKKQPVAFWCNPISGHNTLYWYLQNLGQGPELLIRYENEEAVDDSQLPKDRFSAERLKGVDSTLKIQPAELGDSAVYLCASSLGIGRGSYEQYFGPGTRLTVT.

The rearrangement uses TRBV30 and TRBJ1-2; unclear D gene. The V and J ends lost 5 bases and 7 bases respectively, with 11 bases between them. The CDR3 covers 11 residues. Germline V gene lookup returns CDR1 GTSNPN and CDR2 SVGIG (reference sequence). For the CDR3, the DNA is TGTGCCTGGGGGAGATCAGGTGGCTACACCTTC. As protein: CAWGRSGGYTF.

V is TRBV20-1 and J is TRBJ1-1; D possibly corresponds to TRBD1 (6 bases). CDR1 is DFQATT and CDR2 is SNEGSKA in the germline V gene (reference sequence). The ends were cut back, 0 bases at V and 7 bases at J, with 21 bases in the middle. This CDR3 has 16 residues. CDR3 residues: CSARDPTVGAKNEAFF. The CDR3 DNA is TGCAGTGCTAGAGATCCGACCGTGGGGGCAAAAAATGAAGCTTTCTTT.

The chain is built from TRBV12-3 or TRBV12-4 and TRBJ2-5, with D unclear. The V end was cut by 6 bases, the J end by 7 bases, with 12 bases between. This CDR3 has 12 residues. The CDR3 sequence is CASSPESRTQYF. As DNA, the CDR3 is TGTGCCAGCAGCCCCGAATCCCGGACCCAGTACTTC.

The chain couples TRBV6-1 to TRBJ2-7, with 9 positions matching TRBD2. This CDR3 is built from 13 residues. J gave up 3 bases and V 6 bases, and 3 bases lay outside the gene matches. Germline CDR1 MNHNS, CDR2 SASEGT. The CDR3 nucleotides are TGTGCCAGCAGGAGACTAGCGGTCTACGAGCAGTACTTC. Translated, it gives CASRRLAVYEQYF.

This clonotype was detected a few times. This chain uses TRBV6-2 or TRBV6-3 with TRBJ2-2; tentatively, D is TRBD1 (5 bases). V lost 5 bases and J lost 5, with 12 bases in between. The length of the CDR3 is 14 residues. Germline loops: CDR1 MNHEY, CDR2 SVGEGT. The CDR3 loop is CASSDRHGTGELFF. The CDR3 region has the DNA TGTGCCAGCAGTGACAGACACGGAACCGGGGAGCTGTTTTTT.

The chain combines TRBV5-1 with TRBJ2-3; TRBD2 might be the D (6 bases). The V and J ends lost 2 bases and 5 bases respectively, with 6 bases between them. From germline, CDR1 is SGHRS and CDR2 YFSETQ. CDR3 length: 12 residues. CDR3 sequence: CASSLAGDTQYF. Written as DNA, the CDR3 is TGCGCCAGCAGCTTAGCGGGAGATACGCAGTATTTT. Using reference TRBV5-1 and TRBJ2-3 for the parts outside the CDR3, the full variable domain is KAGVTQTPRYLIKTRGQQVTLSCSPISGHRSVSWYQQTPGQGLQFLFEYFSETQRNKGNFPGRFSGRQFSNSRSEMNVSTLELGDSALYLCASSLAGDTQYFGPGTRLTVL.

A few counts support this clonotype. The chain combines TRBV27 with TRBJ1-1, with a tentative D call TRBD1 (6 bases). The CDR3 has 12 amino acids. Germline lookup yields CDR1 MNHEY and CDR2 SMNVEV (reference sequence). With 10 bases removed from V and 3 bases from J, the gap between germline ends came to 12 bases. This chain's CDR3 is CANRRGYTEAFF. In DNA, the CDR3 is TGTGCCAACCGAAGGGGGTACACTGAAGCTTTCTTT.

DNA of the CDR3: TGTGCCAGCAGTTACGGGGACAGGAATACCTACGAGCAGTACTTC. Translating it yields CASSYGDRNTYEQYF. The J gene is TRBJ2-7, the V gene TRBV6-5; 8 positions agree with TRBD1. The V and J ends lost 2 bases and 2 bases, in that order; junction bases with no gene match: 5. Germline loops: CDR1 MNHEY, CDR2 SVGAGI. The CDR3 has 15 residues.

This clonotype was seen more than once but under ten times. The J gene is TRBJ2-4, the V gene TRBV7-9, with D perhaps matching TRBD1 (5 bases). V was cut by 1 base and J by 5 bases, with 9 bases left in between. This CDR3 comprises 14 residues. Germline V gene lookup returns CDR1 SEHNR and CDR2 FQNEAQ (reference sequence). The CDR3 DNA reads as TGTGCCAGCAGCTTAGGGGGCAGGGAAAACATTCAGTACTTC. This translates into CASSLGGRENIQYF.

This clonotype came up a few times. The chain is built from TRBV21-1 and TRBJ2-3; the table's D gene call, TRBD1, was not cross checked with the DNA. TRBV21-1 is recorded as a pseudogene. This CDR3 contains 12 residues. DNA for the CDR3: TGTGCCAGCGAGCAGGGGGAAGATACGCAGTATTTT. Protein product: CASEQGEDTQYF.

This chain joins TRBV7-2 and TRBJ2-5; 12 bases are a match to TRBD2. Germline V CDR1 and CDR2: SGHTA, FQGNSA. The CDR3 spans 16 residues. J gave up 0 bases and V 8 bases, and 7 bases lay outside the gene matches. This chain's CDR3 is CASRKTSGGYQETQYF. The CDR3 region has the DNA TGTGCCAGCCGAAAAACTAGCGGGGGGTACCAAGAGACCCAGTACTTC.

The V gene is TRBV7-4, the J gene TRBJ2-7; 10 bases match TRBD2. The germline CDR1 and CDR2 sequences are SGHVT and SQSDAQ. Trimming took 5 bases from V and 4 from J; bases not matched to a gene: 8. This CDR3 is 15 amino acids long. CDR3 protein: CASSQRTSGKYEQYF. CDR3 bases: TGTGCCAGCAGCCAACGGACTAGCGGAAAGTACGAGCAGTACTTC.